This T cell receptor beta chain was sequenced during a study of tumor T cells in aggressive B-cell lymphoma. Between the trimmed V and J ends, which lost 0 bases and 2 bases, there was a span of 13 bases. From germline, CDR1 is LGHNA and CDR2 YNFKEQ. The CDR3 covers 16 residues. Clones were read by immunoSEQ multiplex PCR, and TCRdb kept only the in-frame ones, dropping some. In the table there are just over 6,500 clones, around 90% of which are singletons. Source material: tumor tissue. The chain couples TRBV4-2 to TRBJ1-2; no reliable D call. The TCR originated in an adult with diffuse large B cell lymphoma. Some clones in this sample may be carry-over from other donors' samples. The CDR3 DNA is TGTGCCAGCAGCCAAGATTTGGGAGTCGGCAACTATGGCTACACCTTC. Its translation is CASSQDLGVGNYGYTF.